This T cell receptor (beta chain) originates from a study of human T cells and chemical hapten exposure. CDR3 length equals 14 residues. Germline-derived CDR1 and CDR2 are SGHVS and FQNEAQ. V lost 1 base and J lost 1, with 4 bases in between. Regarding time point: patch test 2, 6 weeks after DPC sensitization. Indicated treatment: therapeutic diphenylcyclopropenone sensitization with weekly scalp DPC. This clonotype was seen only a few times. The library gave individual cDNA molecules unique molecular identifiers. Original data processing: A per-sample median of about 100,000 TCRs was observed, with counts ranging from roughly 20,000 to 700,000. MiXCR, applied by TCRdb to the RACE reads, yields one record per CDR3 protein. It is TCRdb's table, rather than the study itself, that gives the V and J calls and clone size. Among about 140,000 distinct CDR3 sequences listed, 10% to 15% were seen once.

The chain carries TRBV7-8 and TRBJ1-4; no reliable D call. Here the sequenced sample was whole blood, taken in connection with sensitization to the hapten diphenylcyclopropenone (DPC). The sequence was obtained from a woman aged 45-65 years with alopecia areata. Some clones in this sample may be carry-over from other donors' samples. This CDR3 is CASSLGVTNEKLFF. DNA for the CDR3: TGTGCCAGCAGCTTAGGAGTAACTAATGAAAAACTGTTTTTT.